The clone carrying this TCR beta chain was detected only a few times. Antigen specificity is unknown. Constant-region reverse primers amplified full-length variable regions, followed by semi-nested Nested Universal Primer A PCR. MiXCR, applied by TCRdb to the 5' RACE reads, yields one record per CDR3 protein. The table has under 45,000 distinct CDR3 sequences, less than 25% seen once; the top ten hold more than 4%. Cells sorted as Tregs were CD4+, CD25+ and CD127-/low. Study-wide results and caveats: Tumor-infiltrating Treg TCR alpha and beta sequences overlapped most with tumor naive CD4+ T cells, then blood naive. The larger-cohort validation was restricted to a single TCR beta V-J rearrangement rather than whole repertoires. In terms of TCR gene usage, tumor memory CD4+ T cells clustered together with blood and lymph node memory CD4+ cells, as well as with lymph node naive CD4+ cells.

V was cut by 2 bases and J by 0 bases, with 11 bases left in between. The germline V gene has CDR1 SEHNR and CDR2 FQNEAQ (reference sequence). This CDR3 spans 15 amino acids. This rearrangement joins TRBV7-9 to TRBJ2-7; D gene ambiguous. The receptor was isolated from a female donor with breast cancer. Material for sequencing was Tregs sorted from blood. The CDR3 here is CASSLSDLYSYEQYF. DNA for the CDR3: TGTGCCAGCAGCTTATCAGACCTCTACTCCTACGAGCAGTACTTC.